These 28 T cell receptor beta chains were sequenced from one sample in a study of T cell responses to AZD1222 COVID-19 vaccine. TCRdb keeps only in-frame clones here, not all; method: immunoSEQ multiplex PCR. The sample consists of about 260,000 clones, approximately 93% of them appearing once. Sequencing used peripheral blood, obtained on day 0 of AZD1222 vaccination. The receptor source for this set is an adult in good health.

The chain links TRBV18 to TRBJ1-4; D is unresolved. This CDR3 has 14 residues. Germline CDR1 KGHSH, CDR2 LQKENI. Trimming left V 3 bases short and J 4 bases short, with 9 bases between. The CDR3 region has the DNA TGTGCCAGCTCACCTCCGGATTATAATGAAAAACTGTTTTTT. Protein product: CASSPPDYNEKLFF.

This chain links TRBV9 with TRBJ2-3, with D possibly TRBD2 on 5 matching bases. The CDR3 totals 11 residues. Trimming removed 3 bases from V and 7 bases from J, with 6 bases in between. The germline V gene encodes CDR1 SGDLS and CDR2 YYNGEE. The CDR3 here is CASSGENTQYF. DNA for the CDR3: TGTGCCAGCAGCGGGGAGAATACGCAGTATTTT.

The chain is built from TRBV12-3 or TRBV12-4 and TRBJ2-7; D uncertain. The CDR3 spans 13 residues. The germline V and J ends were trimmed by 1 base and 2 bases, with 6 bases remaining between them. The chain's CDR3 is CASSLGETYEQYF. The CDR3, as DNA: TGTGCCAGCAGTTTAGGGGAAACCTACGAGCAGTACTTC.

The V and J genes are TRBV4-2 and TRBJ2-7; D uncertain. V lost 0 bases and J lost 2, with 11 bases in between. Per the germline V gene, CDR1 is LGHNA and CDR2 is YNFKEQ. This CDR3 comprises 15 residues. The CDR3, as DNA: TGTGCCAGCAGCCAAGATAGGGCGAGGACCTACGAGCAGTACTTC. It encodes CASSQDRARTYEQYF.

There are a few counts of this clone. V usage is TRBV6-4 and J usage is TRBJ2-1; 10 bases align to TRBD2. The V segment lost 3 bases and the J segment 5 bases; nucleotides outside the gene matches: 7. The CDR3 consists of 16 residues. The germline CDR1 and CDR2 sequences are MRHNA and SNTAGT. The CDR3 coding sequence is TGTGCCAGCAGTGATTCAACTAGCGGGGATAACAATGAGCAGTTCTTC. Translating it yields CASSDSTSGDNNEQFF.

This clone was recorded once. The chain is built from TRBV6-1 and TRBJ2-1; D tentatively fits TRBD1 or TRBD2 (6 bases each). V lost 2 bases, J lost 1 base, and 15 bases lay in between. Germline CDR1 and CDR2: MNHNS and SASEGT. This CDR3 region has 17 residues. The CDR3 loop reads CASSESRGGLSYNEQFF. Written as DNA, the CDR3 is TGTGCCAGCAGTGAAAGTAGAGGGGGGTTGTCCTACAATGAGCAGTTCTTC.

The genes are TRBV7-9 and TRBJ2-7; 12 bases agree with TRBD2. Trimming cost V 3 bases and J 6 bases; bases outside gene matches: 6. The CDR3 is made up of 15 amino acids. The germline V gene encodes CDR1 SEHNR and CDR2 FQNEAQ (reference sequence). The chain's CDR3 is CASSLASGRALEQYF. The CDR3 DNA follows: TGTGCCAGCAGCTTGGCTAGCGGGAGGGCCCTCGAGCAGTACTTC. The full variable domain, with the rest looked up from reference TRBV7-9 and TRBJ2-7, is DTGVSQNPRHKITKRGQNVTFRCDPISEHNRLYWYRQTLGQGPEFLTYFQNEAQLEKSRLLSDRFSAERPKGSFSTLEIQRTEQGDSAMYLCASSLASGRALEQYFGPGTRLTVT.

The chain joins TRBV21-1 to TRBJ1-2. TRBV21-1 is tagged as a pseudogene. The CDR3 is made up of 17 amino acids. The CDR3 spells CASSKERVGGLIYGYTF. DNA of the CDR3: TGTGCCAGCAGCAAAGAAAGGGTGGGGGGCCTCATCTATGGCTACACCTTC.

The chain joins TRBV6-1 to TRBJ1-1, with 7 bases lining up with TRBD1. The CDR3 loop spans 13 amino acids. The V gene end was trimmed by 0 bases and the J gene end by 7 bases; junction bases not matched to a gene: 2. Looked up from germline, CDR1 is MNHNS and CDR2 is SASEGT. CDR3 nucleotide sequence: TGTGCCAGCAGTGAAGCTGGGACAGTTGAAGCTTTCTTT. Amino acid sequence: CASSEAGTVEAFF.

A single count supports this clone. The V call is TRBV2, the J call TRBJ1-1; weak D call: TRBD1 (5 bases). The CDR3 extends over 15 amino acids. V dropped 6 bases and J dropped 4 bases, with 18 bases sitting between them. Germline lookup yields CDR1 SNHLY and CDR2 FYNNEI. The CDR3 bases are TGTGCCAGCAGGGTAGGAGGGGACGGGTTCACTGAAGCTTTCTTT. Translation: CASRVGGDGFTEAFF.

The V call is TRBV19, the J call TRBJ1-2; 8 bases are shared with TRBD1. Losses at the gene ends were 8 bases for V and 7 bases for J; bases not matched to a gene: 12. This CDR3 comprises 14 residues. Per germline, CDR1 LNHDA and CDR2 SQIVND (reference sequence). The CDR3 region has the DNA TGTGCCAGTGTACGGACAGGGAAATCGAGTGGCTACACCTTC. It yields the protein CASVRTGKSSGYTF.

The V and J genes are TRBV5-1 and TRBJ2-7; D is perhaps TRBD2 (6 bases). The V and J ends lost 2 bases and 3 bases respectively, with 12 bases between them. This CDR3 region has 14 residues. Germline values: CDR1 SGHRS, CDR2 YFSETQ. The CDR3 protein is CASSFSGGIYEQYF. The CDR3 DNA reads as TGCGCCAGCAGCTTCTCAGGAGGGATCTACGAGCAGTACTTC.

The chain combines TRBV7-9 with TRBJ2-7; maybe TRBD1 (6 bases). The CDR3 length is 13 residues. V was shortened by 8 bases and J by 0 bases, with 11 bases between the two germline ends. Germline CDR1 SEHNR, CDR2 FQNEAQ (reference sequence). Here the CDR3 DNA reads TGTGCCAGCGGTTGGGACATCTCCTACGAGCAGTACTTC. Encoded protein: CASGWDISYEQYF.

This chain joins TRBV19 and TRBJ2-1; D is ambiguous. V gave up 4 bases and J gave up 0 bases, with 10 bases separating them. Germline V gives CDR1 LNHDA, CDR2 SQIVND (reference sequence). The CDR3 has 15 amino acids. The CDR3 is CASSRDRSSYNEQFF. The CDR3 bases are TGTGCCAGTAGTAGAGACCGTAGCTCCTACAATGAGCAGTTCTTC.

The chain couples TRBV24-1 to TRBJ2-1; 9 bases fit TRBD1. The CDR3 has 15 residues. J lost 7 bases, V lost 5 bases, and 8 bases had no gene match. CDR1 is KGHDR, CDR2 SFDVKD, per germline. The CDR3 sequence is CATSGRDRVGNEQFF. The DNA of the CDR3 is TGTGCCACCAGTGGGAGGGACAGGGTAGGAAATGAGCAGTTCTTC.

A few counts support this clone. The rearrangement uses TRBV28 and TRBJ1-4, with 11 bases that match TRBD1. The germline gives CDR1 MDHEN, CDR2 SYDVKM. Trimming cost V 1 base and J 10 bases; bases outside gene matches: 5. CDR3 length equals 15 residues. CDR3 amino acids: CASSLSGTGGGKLFF. CDR3 coding DNA: TGTGCCAGCAGTTTATCCGGGACAGGGGGTGGAAAACTGTTTTTT.

This chain joins TRBV20-1 and TRBJ2-2, with D perhaps TRBD1 (6 bases). CDR3 size: 11 residues. The V gene's germline CDR1 is DFQATT and CDR2 SNEGSKA (reference sequence). V lost 6 bases and J 6 bases, leaving 8 bases between the germline ends. CDR3 coding DNA: TGCAGTGCCAGGGGTTCCGGGGAGCTGTTTTTT. It yields the protein CSARGSGELFF.

With respect to this clone: Other DNA sequences in the same sample also yield this CDR3. The chain recombines TRBV6-5 with TRBJ2-7; 7 bases map to TRBD1. In germline, CDR1 is MNHEY, CDR2 SVGAGI. Losses at the gene ends were 2 bases for V and 2 bases for J; bases not matched to a gene: 3. This CDR3 comprises 14 residues. The chain's CDR3 is CASSYRQGAYEQYF. The CDR3 DNA follows: TGTGCCAGCAGTTACCGACAGGGAGCCTACGAGCAGTACTTC.

This chain connects TRBV6-1 to TRBJ2-1, with 7 bases that match TRBD1. J lost 0 bases, V lost 4 bases, and 6 bases had no gene match. From germline, CDR1 is MNHNS and CDR2 SASEGT. The CDR3 runs to 16 residues. CDR3 nucleotide sequence: TGTGCCAGCAGTGCCCGGGGACAGCCCTCCTACAATGAGCAGTTCTTC. Translating gives CASSARGQPSYNEQFF.

The J gene is TRBJ2-1, the V gene TRBV4-3, with 10 bases aligning to TRBD2. Germline lookup yields CDR1 LGHNA and CDR2 YSLEER. The CDR3 sequence is 16 residues long. After removal of 1 base from V and 6 bases from J, the junction contained 6 bases not matched to a gene. CDR3 sequence (DNA): TGCGCCAGCAGCCAAGTCGGTCTAGCGGGAGCCAATGAGCAGTTCTTC. This gives the protein CASSQVGLAGANEQFF.

The rearrangement links TRBV5-5 to TRBJ1-2; D gene uncertain. The V and J ends lost 2 bases and 0 bases respectively, with 8 bases between them. The CDR3 has 14 residues. CDR1 is SGHKS, CDR2 YYEKEE, per germline (reference sequence). CDR3 bases: TGTGCCAGCAGCTTTCCAGCAGCTAACTATGGCTACACCTTC. Translated, it gives CASSFPAANYGYTF.

The chain has TRBV6-1 and TRBJ2-2; 7 bases fit TRBD2. The CDR3 has 15 amino acids. Per the germline V gene, CDR1 is MNHNS and CDR2 is SASEGT. Germline trimming cut 3 bases from V and 4 bases from J; bases unmatched to any gene: 5. CDR3 sequence: CASSEPWEGTGELFF. The CDR3 nucleotides read TGTGCCAGCAGTGAGCCCTGGGAGGGCACCGGGGAGCTGTTTTTT.

The V gene is TRBV6-5, the J gene TRBJ2-4; TRBD1 aligns across 8 bases. CDR3 length equals 15 residues. In germline, CDR1 is MNHEY, CDR2 SVGAGI. V lost 0 bases to trimming and J lost 4 bases; unmatched junction nucleotides: 2. The CDR3 DNA reads TGTGCCAGCAGTTACTCGAACAGGGGGAAAAACATTCAGTACTTC. The encoded protein is CASSYSNRGKNIQYF.

This chain's CDR3 is CSVTKNQGTDTQYF. The DNA for the CDR3 is TGCAGCGTTACCAAAAATCAAGGCACAGATACGCAGTATTTT. This rearrangement joins TRBV29-1 to TRBJ2-3; no firm D call. Germline loops: CDR1 SQVTM, CDR2 ANQGSEA. The V end lost 5 bases, the J end lost 1 base, and 13 bases lay between the germline ends. The CDR3 runs to 14 residues.

V is TRBV9 and J is TRBJ1-2; no firm D call. CDR1 and CDR2 (germline): SGDLS, YYNGEE. CDR3 size: 13 residues. V was pared by 3 bases and J by 8 bases, with 14 bases between. CDR3 protein: CASSGVKGKGYTF. The CDR3 bases are TGTGCCAGCAGCGGGGTGAAAGGTAAAGGCTACACCTTC.

This clone was seen only once. V and J are TRBV28 and TRBJ1-4; D gene uncertain. Trimming stripped 3 bases from V and 0 bases from J, with 5 bases between. The CDR3 loop spans 14 amino acids. Germline values: CDR1 MDHEN, CDR2 SYDVKM. The DNA for the CDR3 is TGTGCCAGCAGTTTTGCTCCAACTAATGAAAAACTGTTTTTT. Translating gives CASSFAPTNEKLFF.

The chain combines TRBV19 with TRBJ1-5; D is perhaps TRBD1 (6 bases). Trimming removed 7 bases from V and 1 base from J, with 14 bases in between. This CDR3 comprises 15 residues. Germline CDR1 reads LNHDA; CDR2 reads SQIVND (reference sequence). CDR3 nucleotide sequence: TGTGCCAGTACCATGGGGGGGCCGAGCAATCAGCCCCAGCATTTT. It translates to CASTMGGPSNQPQHF. Together with reference TRBV19 and TRBJ1-5, the CDR3 gives the full variable domain: DGGITQSPKYLFRKEGQNVTLSCEQNLNHDAMYWYRQDPGQGLRLIYYSQIVNDFQKGDIAEGYSVSREKKESFPLTVTSAQKNPTAFYLCASTMGGPSNQPQHFGDGTRLSIL.

CDR3 coding DNA: TGTGCCAGCAGTTTATCCAGGGTTGAAAAACTGTTTTTT. Translation: CASSLSRVEKLFF. The chain recombines TRBV27 with TRBJ1-4, with TRBD1 as a possible D gene (5 bases). This CDR3 region has 13 residues. V lost 0 bases to trimming and J lost 7 bases, with 6 bases between them. From germline, CDR1 is MNHEY and CDR2 SMNVEV (reference sequence).